The 12 T cell receptor beta chains given below trace back to one sample, sequenced in a study of patients and donors after allogeneic stem cell transplantation. TCRdb fed the RT-PCR reads into MiXCR, producing one record per CDR3 protein. The data hold about 960,000 distinct CDR3 sequences, with over 15% observed a single time. Sample: blood, either unsorted or a sorted T cell fraction (not recorded which). The receptor set was obtained from a human donor who was either an allogeneic HSCT recipient or a stem cell or donor lymphocyte infusion donor (not recorded which). It is not recorded whose cells these are; they may come from a transplant donor.

The genes are TRBV5-5 and TRBJ1-1; D possibly corresponds to TRBD1 (5 bases). The germline gives CDR1 SGHKS, CDR2 YYEKEE (reference sequence). The V end lost 6 bases, the J end lost 4 bases, and 22 bases lay between the germline ends. CDR3 size: 16 residues. CDR3 in DNA: TGTGCCAGCACCGAGACGGGGTGGGGCGGGAGCACTGAAGCTTTCTTT. Its protein is CASTETGWGGSTEAFF.

The chain employs TRBV28 and TRBJ2-6; D is perhaps TRBD2 (5 bases). The length of the CDR3 is 17 residues. Germline V gives CDR1 MDHEN, CDR2 SYDVKM. Trimming left V 6 bases short and J 1 base short, with 16 bases between. This CDR3 reads CASSSGGFWSGANVLTF. CDR3 DNA sequence: TGTGCCAGCAGCTCGGGCGGGTTTTGGTCTGGGGCCAACGTCCTGACTTTC.

The genes are TRBV11-2 and TRBJ1-2, with 9 bases lining up with TRBD1. V lost 5 bases, J lost 7 bases, and 20 bases stayed unmatched. The V gene's germline CDR1 is SGHAT and CDR2 FQNNGV. The CDR3 has 18 residues. In nucleotides, the CDR3 is TGTGCCAGCAGCGAACCCAAAGCCGGGACAGGGAGCGGTTGTGGCTACACCTTC. Its translation: CASSEPKAGTGSGCGYTF.

The chain combines TRBV4-2 with TRBJ1-6, with D maybe TRBD1 (6 bases). Germline assignment: CDR1 LGHNA and CDR2 YNFKEQ. This CDR3 is 19 amino acids long. V lost 4 bases to trimming and J lost 4 bases, with 23 bases between them. The CDR3 bases are TGTGCCAGCAGCCCGCAACAGGGTTCTTCCTCAACTTATAATTCACCCCTCCACTTT. This codes for CASSPQQGSSSTYNSPLHF.

About this clonotype itself: One end of the junction does not line up with germline, which may come from a read error. The chain links TRBV7-7 to TRBJ1-2; D uncertain. CDR1 SSHAT and CDR2 FNYEAQ come from the germline V gene (reference sequence). The CDR3 loop spans 16 amino acids. This CDR3 is CASSLCVGALSYGYTF. Written as DNA, the CDR3 is TGTGCTAGCAGCTTATGTGTCGGTGCCCTCTCCTATGGCTACACCTTC.

The rearrangement links TRBV25-1 to TRBJ1-6; 7 positions match TRBD1. The CDR3 totals 15 residues. CDR1 and CDR2 (germline): MGHDK, SYGVNS. V gave up 4 bases and J gave up 9 bases; unmatched junction bases: 9. CDR3 sequence reads: CASSASQGMGSPLHF. As DNA, the CDR3 is TGTGCCAGCAGTGCCTCACAGGGGATGGGTTCACCCCTCCACTTT.

J is TRBJ2-6 and V is TRBV21-1; the DNA was not used to check the table's D call, TRBD2. TRBV21-1 is flagged as a pseudogene. The CDR3 has 19 residues. This CDR3 reads CASSKGSRDSSPGANVLTF. As DNA, the CDR3 is TGTGCCAGCAGCAAAGGGAGCCGGGACTCCTCCCCGGGGGCCAACGTCCTGACTTTC.

The chain couples TRBV12-3 or TRBV12-4 to TRBJ2-1, with 11 bases matching TRBD2. The V and J ends lost 7 bases and 8 bases, in that order; junction bases with no gene match: 10. The CDR3 has 15 amino acids. As DNA, the CDR3 is TGTGCCAGCACCCAAGTAGCGGGGGGGTTGGATGAGCAGTTCTTC. Its translation is CASTQVAGGLDEQFF.

This chain uses TRBV6-1 with TRBJ2-3; 7 positions match TRBD2. The CDR3 length is 16 residues. Unmatched junction bases numbered 7, after V lost 4 bases and J lost 0 bases. Germline lookup yields CDR1 MNHNS and CDR2 SASEGT. CDR3 nucleotide sequence: TGTGCCAGCAGTGGACGACTAGCAGGGAGCACAGATACGCAGTATTTT. It yields the protein CASSGRLAGSTDTQYF.

CDR3 in amino acids: CASSLLGAKGTQYF. The CDR3 DNA reads as TGTGCCAGCAGCTTGTTGGGGGCGAAGGGTACGCAGTATTTT. The chain has TRBV5-4 and TRBJ2-3, with D maybe TRBD1 (6 bases). Between the trimmed V and J ends, which lost 1 base and 8 bases, there was a span of 14 bases. The CDR3 loop spans 14 amino acids. Germline V gene sequence: CDR1 SGHNT, CDR2 YYREEE (reference sequence).

This clonotype was counted a few times. The chain couples TRBV7-8 to TRBJ2-7; 9 positions match TRBD2. The germline V gene has CDR1 SGHVS and CDR2 FQNEAQ. The CDR3 runs to 16 residues. V shed 6 bases, J shed 5 bases, and the junction held 14 bases outside the gene matches. The CDR3: CASSQPVGRGGDEQYF. CDR3 in DNA: TGTGCCAGCAGTCAACCGGTCGGGCGGGGGGGCGACGAGCAGTACTTC. The entire variable domain, with the rest obtained from reference TRBV7-8 and TRBJ2-7, is as follows: GAGVSQSPRYKVAKRGQDVALRCDPISGHVSLFWYQQALGQGPEFLTYFQNEAQLDKSGLPSDRFFAERPEGSVSTLKIQRTQQEDSAVYLCASSQPVGRGGDEQYFGPGTRLTVT.

This clonotype was detected only a few times. The chain uses TRBV20-1 and TRBJ1-2, with a tentative D call TRBD1 (5 bases). Between the trimmed V and J ends, which lost 7 bases and 7 bases, there was a span of 13 bases. CDR1 is DFQATT and CDR2 is SNEGSKA in the germline V gene (reference sequence). This CDR3 is 11 amino acids long. CDR3 sequence reads: CSVQGTGGYTF. The CDR3 coding sequence is TGCAGTGTCCAGGGTACGGGTGGCTACACCTTC.